The 9 T cell receptor beta chains reported below all come from one sample, sequenced in a study of T cell responses to AZD1222 COVID-19 vaccine. Data came from immunoSEQ multiplex PCR; TCRdb stores just in-frame clones and leaves some out. Among more than 100,000 clones, around 92% were seen once, and the ten largest hold roughly 7.9%. The sequencing used peripheral blood, collected 28 days after the second AZD1222 dose. These receptors originate from an adult who received the AZD1222 COVID-19 vaccine.

The V gene is TRBV7-8, the J gene TRBJ1-1; 8 bases are a match to TRBD1. CDR3 length: 14 residues. Germline V lookup: CDR1 SGHVS, CDR2 FQNEAQ. Trimming removed 5 bases from V and 4 bases from J; junction bases left unmatched: 6. As DNA, the CDR3 is TGTGCCAGCAGCCCGACAGGGGATAGCACTGAAGCTTTCTTT. Its protein is CASSPTGDSTEAFF.

V and J are TRBV5-1 and TRBJ2-5; D uncertain. Germline V gives CDR1 SGHRS, CDR2 YFSETQ. The CDR3 sequence is 13 residues long. The V gene lost 0 bases and the J gene lost 4 bases, with 7 bases spanning the gap. CDR3 in amino acids: CASSLERAETQYF. In DNA, the CDR3 is TGCGCCAGCAGCTTGGAACGGGCAGAGACCCAGTACTTC.

The V and J genes are TRBV6-1 and TRBJ1-4; 10 bases are shared with TRBD1. CDR3 length equals 17 residues. The V gene end was trimmed by 0 bases and the J gene end by 3 bases; junction bases not matched to a gene: 4. The germline V gene encodes CDR1 MNHNS and CDR2 SASEGT. CDR3 loop: CASSEAGTGEANEKLFF. The CDR3 DNA reads TGTGCCAGCAGTGAAGCGGGGACAGGGGAGGCTAATGAAAAACTGTTTTTT.

The V gene is TRBV28, the J gene TRBJ1-4; maybe TRBD1 (5 bases). Germline CDR1 MDHEN, CDR2 SYDVKM. The V end was cut by 6 bases, the J end by 3 bases, with 14 bases between. This CDR3 has 15 residues. Here the CDR3 DNA reads TGTGCCAGCAGCAACCAGGGTGCGGCTAATGAAAAACTGTTTTTT. Translation: CASSNQGAANEKLFF. Full variable domain (remainder filled in from reference TRBV28 and TRBJ1-4): DVKVTQSSRYLVKRTGEKVFLECVQDMDHENMFWYRQDPGLGLRLIYFSYDVKMKEKGDIPEGYSVSREKKERFSLILESASTNQTSMYLCASSNQGAANEKLFFGSGTQLSVL.

The rearrangement joins TRBV28 to TRBJ1-1, with a tentative D call TRBD1 (6 bases). The V gene lost 6 bases and the J gene lost 1 base, with 18 bases spanning the gap. CDR1 MDHEN and CDR2 SYDVKM come from the germline V gene. CDR3 size: 16 residues. The CDR3: CASSRGGARANTEAFF. The CDR3 DNA reads TGTGCCAGCAGCCGCGGGGGGGCCAGGGCGAACACTGAAGCTTTCTTT.

Written as DNA, the CDR3 is TGTGCCAGCACCCCCTCGACAGGGGCAGCCCAGCATTTT. Amino acids: CASTPSTGAAQHF. The rearrangement uses TRBV7-2 and TRBJ1-5; TRBD1 matches at 8 bases. There are 13 residues in the CDR3. Germline CDR1 reads SGHTA; CDR2 reads FQGNSA. Trimming cost V 7 bases and J 11 bases; bases outside gene matches: 10.

The V call is TRBV18, the J call TRBJ1-4, with a tentative D call TRBD1 (5 bases). The CDR3 extends over 17 amino acids. Looked up from germline, CDR1 is KGHSH and CDR2 is LQKENI. Trimming shortened V by 3 bases and J by 0 bases, and 14 bases separated the two germline ends. This CDR3 is CASSPTTVYATNEKLFF. Here the CDR3 DNA reads TGTGCCAGCTCACCGACGACAGTGTATGCAACTAATGAAAAACTGTTTTTT.

V gene TRBV3-1 (or the pseudogene TRBV3-2) combines with J gene TRBJ2-5, with D uncertain. The CDR3 extends over 15 amino acids. With 4 bases removed from V and 5 bases from J, the gap between germline ends came to 17 bases. Per the germline V gene, CDR1 is LGHDT and CDR2 is YNNKEL (reference sequence). CDR3 in DNA: TGTGCCAGCAGCCCCGCACTCCTGGGGTTGGAGACCCAGTACTTC. Its protein is CASSPALLGLETQYF.

V is TRBV6-5 and J is TRBJ1-1; the match to TRBD1 covers 12 bases. Germline V CDR1 and CDR2: MNHEY, SVGAGI. The CDR3 length is 15 residues. V trimming: 6 bases; J trimming: 4 bases; junction bases outside the gene matches: 6. The CDR3 region is CASRGQGAGVTEAFF. The DNA of the CDR3 is TGTGCCAGCAGGGGACAGGGGGCGGGGGTCACTGAAGCTTTCTTT.